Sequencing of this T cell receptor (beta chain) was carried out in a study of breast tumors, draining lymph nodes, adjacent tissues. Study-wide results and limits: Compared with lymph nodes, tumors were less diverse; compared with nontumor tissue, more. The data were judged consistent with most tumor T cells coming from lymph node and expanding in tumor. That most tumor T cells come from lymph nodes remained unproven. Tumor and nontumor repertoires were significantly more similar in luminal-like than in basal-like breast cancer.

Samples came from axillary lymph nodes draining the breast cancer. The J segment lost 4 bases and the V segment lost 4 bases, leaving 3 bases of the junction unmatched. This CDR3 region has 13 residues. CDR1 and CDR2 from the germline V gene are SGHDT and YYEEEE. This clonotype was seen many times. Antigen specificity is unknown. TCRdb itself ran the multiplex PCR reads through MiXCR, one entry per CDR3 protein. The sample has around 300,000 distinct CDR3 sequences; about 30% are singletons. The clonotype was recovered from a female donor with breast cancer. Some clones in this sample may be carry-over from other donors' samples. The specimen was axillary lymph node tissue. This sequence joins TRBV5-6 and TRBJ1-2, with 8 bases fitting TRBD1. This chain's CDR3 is CASSPQGAYGYTF. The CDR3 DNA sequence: TGTGCCAGCAGCCCCCAGGGGGCCTATGGCTACACCTTC. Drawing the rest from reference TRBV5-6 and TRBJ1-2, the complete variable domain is DAGVTQSPTHLIKTRGQQVTLRCSPKSGHDTVSWYQQALGQGPQFIFQYYEEEERQRGNFPDRFSGHQFPNYSSELNVNALLLGDSALYLCASSPQGAYGYTFGSGTRLTVV.